Sequencing of this T cell receptor (beta chain) was carried out in a study of T cell responses to AZD1222 COVID-19 vaccine. Study background: Second-dose intervals of approximately 4 or approximately 12 weeks were pooled.

On this clone itself: Its target is unknown. Other DNA sequences in this specimen translate into the identical CDR3.

The assay was immunoSEQ multiplex PCR, and TCRdb's table has in-frame clones only and misses some. The table includes about 120,000 clones, about 89% detected once. Findings of the study overall: Repertoire collection took place solely once the T cell response had peaked. Most donors were white British, females outnumbered males, and clonal diversity was possibly underestimated.

The germline CDR1 and CDR2 sequences are SQVTM and ANQGSEA. The CDR3 runs 13 residues. The V and J ends lost 4 bases and 0 bases respectively, with 7 bases between them. V is TRBV29-1 and J is TRBJ1-5; D remains unclear. Material: peripheral blood, obtained on day 0 of AZD1222 vaccination. This clonotype was sampled from an adult in good health. DNA of the CDR3: TGCAGCGTTGCGGAAAATAGCAATCAGCCCCAGCATTTT. Translating gives CSVAENSNQPQHF.